This passage covers 21 T cell receptor beta chains from one sample sequenced in a study of T cell repertoires in cytomegalovirus infection. These TCRs are of unknown antigen specificity. TCRdb reprocessed the reads via MiXCR and lists one record per CDR3 protein. The table shows roughly 500,000 distinct CDR3 sequences, with about two fifths occurring only once. Sequencing was performed on cultured PBMCs, taken from culture after CMV antigen stimulation. These receptors were taken from a human donor in good health (CMV status not recorded). Some clones in this sample may be carry-over from other donors' samples.

A few counts support this clonotype. The J gene is TRBJ2-1, the V gene TRBV12-3 or TRBV12-4, with TRBD2 matching over 7 bases. The V and J ends lost 5 bases and 4 bases, in that order; junction bases with no gene match: 8. CDR3 length equals 15 residues. CDR3 coding DNA: TGTGCCAGCAGTCTCCTCCCCGGGGGGTACAATGAGCAGTTCTTC. Translation: CASSLLPGGYNEQFF.

This clonotype was observed many times. The V and J genes are TRBV7-2 and TRBJ1-2; 8 bases align to TRBD1. J lost 8 bases, V lost 0 bases, and 5 bases had no gene match. Germline V CDR1 and CDR2: SGHTA, FQGNSA. This CDR3 is built from 14 residues. The CDR3 DNA follows: TGTGCCAGCAGCTTAGCCAGGGGGCGCGAGGGCTACACCTTC. Protein: CASSLARGREGYTF. Full variable domain (rest looked up from reference TRBV7-2 and TRBJ1-2): GAGVSQSPSNKVTEKGKDVELRCDPISGHTALYWYRQSLGQGLEFLIYFQGNSAPDKSGLPSDRFSAERTGGSVSTLTIQRTQQEDSAVYLCASSLARGREGYTFGSGTRLTVV.

This clonotype turned up a few times. The chain combines TRBV6-1 with TRBJ2-3; D perhaps matches TRBD1 (5 bases). V lost 6 bases and J 7 bases, leaving 17 bases between the germline ends. The CDR3 runs 14 residues. Germline CDR1 and CDR2: MNHNS and SASEGT. The CDR3 bases are TGTGCCAGCAGGCCCCAGGGTATAAAGAATACGCAGTATTTT. Translation: CASRPQGIKNTQYF.

In its sample, this clonotype was seen a few times. The gene calls are TRBV6-1 and TRBJ2-3; D uncertain. The V gene's germline CDR1 is MNHNS and CDR2 SASEGT. V was pared by 3 bases and J by 6 bases, with 4 bases between. CDR3 length: 11 amino acids. CDR3 region: CASSDSDTQYF. DNA for the CDR3: TGTGCCAGCAGTGATTCCGATACGCAGTATTTT.

V usage is TRBV7-6 and J usage is TRBJ1-5; no definite D call. In germline, CDR1 is SGHVS, CDR2 FNYEAQ. This CDR3 has 15 amino acids. V was cut by 1 base and J by 6 bases, with 13 bases left in between. The chain's CDR3 is CASSLGGVSGQPQHF. The DNA for the CDR3 is TGTGCCAGCAGCTTAGGTGGGGTGAGCGGTCAGCCCCAGCATTTT.

This clonotype showed up just a few times. The chain links TRBV6-1 to TRBJ2-2; D gene uncertain. Germline V gene sequence: CDR1 MNHNS, CDR2 SASEGT. This CDR3 has 13 residues. Between the trimmed V and J ends, which lost 8 bases and 1 base, there was a span of 8 bases. DNA for the CDR3: TGTGCCAGCCGGTTGGAGAACACCGGGGAGCTGTTTTTT. This gives the protein CASRLENTGELFF.

The V gene is TRBV10-3, the J gene TRBJ1-4; 7 bases align to TRBD1. The CDR3 runs to 14 residues. Germline V CDR1 and CDR2: ENHRY, SYGVKD. V gave up 6 bases and J gave up 7 bases; unmatched junction bases: 8. For the CDR3, the DNA is TGTGCCATCAGCCCAGGCGGGACAGCTGAAAAACTGTTTTTT. It codes for CAISPGGTAEKLFF.

V and J are TRBV7-2 and TRBJ2-1, with D unclear. Germline V gene data show CDR1 as SGHTA and CDR2 as FQGNSA. Trimming shortened V by 4 bases and J by 3 bases, and 16 bases separated the two germline ends. CDR3 length: 16 amino acids. For the CDR3, the DNA is TGTGCCAGCAGCTCCCTTTTGGGAACCGGCTACAATGAGCAGTTCTTC. It codes for CASSSLLGTGYNEQFF.

This clonotype was recorded once. V usage is TRBV7-9 and J usage is TRBJ2-7; D remains ambiguous. The CDR3 is 13 amino acids. V was clipped by 5 bases and J by 2 bases, with 10 bases between them. Germline values: CDR1 SEHNR, CDR2 FQNEAQ (reference sequence). The CDR3 reads CASSRRATYEQYF. The CDR3 DNA is TGTGCCAGCAGCCGAAGGGCCACCTACGAGCAGTACTTC. Filled out from reference TRBV7-9 and TRBJ2-7, the complete variable domain reads DTGVSQNPRHKITKRGQNVTFRCDPISEHNRLYWYRQTLGQGPEFLTYFQNEAQLEKSRLLSDRFSAERPKGSFSTLEIQRTEQGDSAMYLCASSRRATYEQYFGPGTRLTVT.

V and J are TRBV12-3 or TRBV12-4 and TRBJ2-3; D remains ambiguous. The length of the CDR3 is 12 residues. Trimming removed 6 bases from V and 5 bases from J, with 9 bases in between. CDR3 nucleotide sequence: TGTGCCAGCAGCCGTGACGGAGATACGCAGTATTTT. Protein product: CASSRDGDTQYF.

J is TRBJ2-7 and V is TRBV18, with D possibly matching TRBD1 (6 bases). CDR1 KGHSH and CDR2 LQKENI come from the germline V gene. V dropped 2 bases and J dropped 6 bases, with 11 bases sitting between them. This CDR3 comprises 13 residues. The CDR3 loop is CASSPTGPSEQYF. The CDR3 coding sequence is TGTGCCAGCTCACCAACAGGGCCCAGCGAGCAGTACTTC.

This rearrangement joins TRBV12-3 or TRBV12-4 to TRBJ2-2, with a possible D match to TRBD2 (6 bases). The CDR3 consists of 14 residues. V was cut by 4 bases and J by 4 bases, with 10 bases left in between. The CDR3 reads CASSWGGSTGELFF. Written as DNA, the CDR3 is TGTGCCAGCAGTTGGGGAGGTAGCACCGGGGAGCTGTTTTTT.

The chain links TRBV7-2 to TRBJ2-3; 8 positions match TRBD2. This CDR3 spans 21 amino acids. Losses at the gene ends were 4 bases for V and 1 base for J; bases not matched to a gene: 22. The germline CDR1 and CDR2 sequences are SGHTA and FQGNSA. The CDR3 loop is CASSSFLSPSGREVGTDTQYF. The CDR3 nucleotides are TGTGCCAGCAGCTCATTCTTATCCCCCAGCGGGAGAGAGGTGGGCACAGATACGCAGTATTTT.

The chain couples TRBV7-2 to TRBJ2-3, with a tentative D call TRBD1 (6 bases). The CDR3 has 14 residues. Per germline, CDR1 SGHTA and CDR2 FQGNSA. V dropped 6 bases and J dropped 6 bases, with 16 bases sitting between them. CDR3 sequence: CASRIGGLGDTQYF. The DNA of the CDR3 is TGTGCCAGCAGGATAGGGGGTCTTGGGGATACGCAGTATTTT.

This clonotype showed up just a few times. The chain carries TRBV4-1 and TRBJ1-2; 11 bases are shared with TRBD1. Unmatched junction bases numbered 5, after V lost 1 base and J lost 4 bases. CDR1 is MGHRA and CDR2 is YSYEKL in the germline V gene. CDR3 length: 16 residues. CDR3 residues: CASSQGGTGGGYGYTF. CDR3 DNA sequence: TGCGCCAGCAGCCAAGGGGGGACAGGGGGTGGCTATGGCTACACCTTC.

The chain joins TRBV28 to TRBJ2-5; no clear D. Trimming left V 5 bases short and J 0 bases short, with 13 bases between. Germline CDR1 is MDHEN and CDR2 is SYDVKM. The CDR3 runs 15 residues. The CDR3 is CASSGIANYQETQYF. Written as DNA, the CDR3 is TGTGCCAGCAGTGGAATCGCCAACTACCAAGAGACCCAGTACTTC.

In its sample, this clonotype was seen once. The genes are TRBV5-1 and TRBJ1-3, with TRBD1 as a possible D gene (5 bases). The CDR3 sequence is 19 residues long. Germline CDR1 SGHRS, CDR2 YFSETQ. With 1 base removed from V and 4 bases from J, the gap between germline ends came to 24 bases. In DNA form, the CDR3 reads TGCGCCAGCAGCTTGTTCCCGACAGATCCTATGAAGAGGGGAAACACCATATATTTT. It encodes CASSLFPTDPMKRGNTIYF. Full variable domain (outside the CDR3, taken from reference TRBV5-1 and TRBJ1-3): KAGVTQTPRYLIKTRGQQVTLSCSPISGHRSVSWYQQTPGQGLQFLFEYFSETQRNKGNFPGRFSGRQFSNSRSEMNVSTLELGDSALYLCASSLFPTDPMKRGNTIYFGEGSWLTVV.

About this clonotype: The germline gene is not matched at one end of the junction; a read error may be the cause. The chain couples TRBV5-1 to TRBJ1-4; D remains unclear. Germline CDR1 is SGHRS and CDR2 is YFSETQ. CDR3 length: 14 residues. The CDR3 is CASSLGTANEKLFF. CDR3 nucleotides: TGTGCCAGCAGCTTAGGAACAGCAAATGAAAAACTGTTTTTT.

The chain carries TRBV5-1 and TRBJ1-1; possibly TRBD1 for D (5 bases). Trimming removed 0 bases from V and 8 bases from J, with 17 bases in between. The CDR3 runs 15 residues. Germline V gives CDR1 SGHRS, CDR2 YFSETQ. The CDR3 is CASSLVGGGMLEAFF. The DNA of the CDR3 is TGCGCCAGCAGCTTGGTTGGGGGGGGAATGCTCGAAGCTTTCTTT.

The gene calls are TRBV14 and TRBJ1-6; TRBD1 is a possible D gene (5 bases). This CDR3 has 13 amino acids. Trimming cost V 5 bases and J 7 bases, with 9 bases left between them. CDR1 is SGHDN and CDR2 is FVKESK in the germline V gene. CDR3 nucleotides: TGTGCCAGCAGCTTTGGGACCAATTCACCCCTCCACTTT. This encodes CASSFGTNSPLHF.

This clonotype was seen a handful of times. The gene calls are TRBV24-1 and TRBJ1-2; D not resolved. Trimming shortened V by 4 bases and J by 3 bases, and 11 bases separated the two germline ends. The CDR3 extends over 14 amino acids. CDR1 is KGHDR, CDR2 SFDVKD, per germline. The CDR3 spells CATSDPTTYYGYTF. As DNA, the CDR3 is TGTGCCACCAGTGACCCGACAACCTACTATGGCTACACCTTC.